Shown below are 14 T cell receptor beta chains from a single sample sequenced in a study of response to subunit inactivated influenza vaccine. One entry per CDR3 protein results from TCRdb running MiXCR on the RT-PCR reads. The data contain about 620,000 distinct CDR3 sequences, roughly 10% of them seen just once; the ten biggest clones take up approximately 11%. These data are also associated with another study on T cells expressing NK-cell markers. From that second work: 5'RACE template switching built TCR beta cDNA with unique molecular identifiers.

Sample: PBMCs from blood, taken on the day of vaccination. The receptors here all came from a man in his fifties who received an inactivated influenza vaccine.

This clonotype was detected many times. The chain links TRBV5-1 to TRBJ2-5; D gene uncertain. The CDR3 spans 16 residues. V gave up 1 base and J gave up 0 bases, with 13 bases separating them. Germline CDR1 is SGHRS and CDR2 is YFSETQ. The CDR3: CASSLKELYYQETQYF. CDR3 DNA sequence: TGCGCCAGCAGCTTGAAAGAGCTGTACTACCAAGAGACCCAGTACTTC. The full variable domain, rest sourced from reference TRBV5-1 and TRBJ2-5, is KAGVTQTPRYLIKTRGQQVTLSCSPISGHRSVSWYQQTPGQGLQFLFEYFSETQRNKGNFPGRFSGRQFSNSRSEMNVSTLELGDSALYLCASSLKELYYQETQYFGPGTRLLVL.

The chain links TRBV5-1 to TRBJ2-7; 11 nucleotides line up with TRBD1. Looked up from germline, CDR1 is SGHRS and CDR2 is YFSETQ. The CDR3 totals 15 residues. The trim removed 4 bases at V and 0 bases at J, leaving 3 bases unmatched. The CDR3 here is CASSEGTGGSYEQYF. CDR3 DNA: TGCGCCAGCAGCGAAGGGACAGGGGGCTCCTACGAGCAGTACTTC.

Ten or more counts support this clonotype. V gene TRBV6-2 or TRBV6-3 combines with J gene TRBJ2-5; 9 nucleotides agree with TRBD1. The junction had 7 bases not matched to a gene; V was cut back by 2 bases and J by 3 bases. The CDR3 has 16 residues. Germline V CDR1 and CDR2: MNHEY, SVGEGT. The CDR3 loop reads CASSYHRTGDEETQYF. The CDR3 nucleotides read TGTGCCAGCAGTTACCATCGGACAGGGGACGAAGAGACCCAGTACTTC.

The chain couples TRBV20-1 to TRBJ1-4; 10 nucleotides match TRBD1. In germline, CDR1 is DFQATT, CDR2 SNEGSKA (reference sequence). The CDR3 is 13 amino acids. CDR3 protein: CTLEGTGVEKLFF. The CDR3 nucleotides read TGCACCCTGGAAGGGACAGGGGTCGAAAAACTGTTTTTT.

The genes are TRBV27 and TRBJ2-2, with 8 bases fitting TRBD1. CDR1 and CDR2 from the germline V gene are MNHEY and SMNVEV (reference sequence). The trim removed 5 bases at V and 6 bases at J, leaving 5 bases unmatched. The CDR3 contains 14 residues. The CDR3 region is CASSVQGAAGELFF. DNA of the CDR3: TGTGCCAGCAGTGTTCAGGGGGCGGCCGGGGAGCTGTTTTTT.

This chain links TRBV6-2 or TRBV6-3 with TRBJ2-5, with a possible D match to TRBD1 (5 bases). CDR3 size: 16 residues. Germline V CDR1 and CDR2: MNHEY, SVGEGT. Trimming shortened V by 0 bases and J by 4 bases, and 15 bases separated the two germline ends. CDR3 protein: CASSYSKAGPRETQYF. CDR3 DNA sequence: TGTGCCAGCAGTTACTCGAAGGCAGGGCCAAGAGAGACCCAGTACTTC.

This clonotype was seen more than once but under ten times. The J gene is TRBJ2-4, the V gene TRBV25-1; TRBD1 matches at 9 bases. Germline CDR1 and CDR2: MGHDK and SYGVNS. There are 16 residues in the CDR3. V gave up 5 bases and J gave up 3 bases; unmatched junction bases: 8. The CDR3 spells CASSPLQGAGKNIQYF. CDR3 sequence (DNA): TGTGCCAGCAGTCCCTTACAGGGGGCCGGCAAAAACATTCAGTACTTC.

The V gene is TRBV12-3 or TRBV12-4, the J gene TRBJ1-1, with D possibly being TRBD1 (6 bases). V dropped 6 bases and J dropped 4 bases, with 12 bases sitting between them. CDR3 length: 13 amino acids. The CDR3 here is CASSTQGSTEAFF. CDR3 nucleotides: TGTGCCAGCAGCACTCAGGGGAGCACTGAAGCTTTCTTT.

The chain recombines TRBV12-3 or TRBV12-4 with TRBJ2-3, with D maybe TRBD2 (5 bases). This CDR3 has 15 amino acids. Trimming cost V 7 bases and J 3 bases, with 17 bases left between them. CDR3 coding DNA: TGTGCCAGCAACCGGGGATACATTCAAACAGATACGCAGTATTTT. This translates into CASNRGYIQTDTQYF.

The rearrangement links TRBV5-8 to TRBJ1-3, with a tentative D call TRBD1 (5 bases). This CDR3 region has 17 residues. The germline V and J ends were trimmed by 4 bases and 3 bases, with 20 bases remaining between them. Per the germline V gene, CDR1 is SGHTS and CDR2 is YDEGEE. The CDR3 nucleotides read TGTGCCAGCAGCGCCTTCGGCGGGACTGTTGGTGGAAACACCATATATTTT. Translating it yields CASSAFGGTVGGNTIYF.

This clonotype appeared many times. This chain joins TRBV29-1 and TRBJ2-7, with unresolved D. V was shortened by 5 bases and J by 2 bases, with 7 bases between the two germline ends. CDR1 is SQVTM, CDR2 ANQGSEA, per germline. CDR3 size: 11 residues. The CDR3 DNA follows: TGCAGCGTTTCGGATGCCTACGAGCAGTACTTC. Amino acid sequence: CSVSDAYEQYF.

The genes are TRBV25-1 and TRBJ1-4; no definite D call. Trimming removed 1 base from V and 0 bases from J, with 12 bases in between. The length of the CDR3 is 17 residues. From germline, CDR1 is MGHDK and CDR2 SYGVNS. CDR3 sequence reads: CASSELRVEATNEKLFF. The DNA for the CDR3 is TGTGCCAGCAGTGAATTAAGAGTGGAGGCAACTAATGAAAAACTGTTTTTT.

This clonotype was detected only a few times. This chain links TRBV25-1 with TRBJ2-7; unclear D gene. The CDR3 covers 11 residues. The ends were cut back, 6 bases at V and 3 bases at J, with 6 bases in the middle. The V gene's germline CDR1 is MGHDK and CDR2 SYGVNS. The CDR3 sequence: CASRDVYEQYF. The CDR3 DNA is TGTGCCAGCAGGGACGTCTACGAGCAGTACTTC.

CDR3 loop: CASSPTGEVGNQPQHF. CDR3 bases: TGTGCCAGCAGCCCCACAGGGGAGGTAGGCAATCAGCCCCAGCATTTT. This chain joins TRBV7-2 and TRBJ1-5, with 7 bases that match TRBD1. The germline V gene encodes CDR1 SGHTA and CDR2 FQGNSA. This CDR3 is built from 16 residues. V shed 5 bases and J 2 bases; nucleotides not matched to a gene: 9. The full variable domain, with the rest looked up from reference TRBV7-2 and TRBJ1-5, is GAGVSQSPSNKVTEKGKDVELRCDPISGHTALYWYRQSLGQGLEFLIYFQGNSAPDKSGLPSDRFSAERTGGSVSTLTIQRTQQEDSAVYLCASSPTGEVGNQPQHFGDGTRLSIL.